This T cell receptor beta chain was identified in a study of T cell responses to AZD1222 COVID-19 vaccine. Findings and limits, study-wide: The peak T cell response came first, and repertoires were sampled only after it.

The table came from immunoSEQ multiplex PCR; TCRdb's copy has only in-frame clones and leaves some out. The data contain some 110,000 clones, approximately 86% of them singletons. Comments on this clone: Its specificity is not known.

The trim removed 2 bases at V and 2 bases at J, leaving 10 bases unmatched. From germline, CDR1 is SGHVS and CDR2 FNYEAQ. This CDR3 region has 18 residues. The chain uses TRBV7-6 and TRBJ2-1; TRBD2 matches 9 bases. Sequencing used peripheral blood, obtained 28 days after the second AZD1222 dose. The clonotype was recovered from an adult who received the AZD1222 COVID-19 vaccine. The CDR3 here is CASSLFFGSGSPYNEQFF. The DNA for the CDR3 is TGTGCCAGCAGCTTATTCTTTGGTAGCGGGAGTCCCTACAATGAGCAGTTCTTC. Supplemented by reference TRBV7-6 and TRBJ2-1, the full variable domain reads GAGVSQSPRYKVTKRGQDVALRCDPISGHVSLYWYRQALGQGPEFLTYFNYEAQQDKSGLPNDRFSAERPEGSISTLTIQRTEQRDSAMYRCASSLFFGSGSPYNEQFFGPGTRLTVL.